This T cell receptor beta chain was sequenced for a study of cytomegalovirus exposure and HLA in healthy donors. Whole-study findings and limits: In an earlier analysis, in some 500 donors, most V segments appeared productive either ~87% or ~30% of the time. Per published reports, the classifier diagnosed cytomegalovirus status with high specificity and sensitivity.

The PCR contained 60 Vbeta and 13 Jbeta primers. The assay was immunoSEQ multiplex PCR, and TCRdb's table has in-frame clones only and misses some. This table has 150,000 to 200,000 clones, roughly 84% appearing once. With regard to this clone: Its antigen is not known.

There are 12 residues in the CDR3. Germline V lookup: CDR1 SGHDT, CDR2 YYEEEE. Between the trimmed V and J ends, which lost 4 bases and 10 bases, there was a span of 12 bases. What was sequenced was PBMCs. The clonotype originates from a boy between 5 and 17 years old in good health and CMV-seronegative. V and J are TRBV5-6 and TRBJ2-1, with TRBD2 as a possible D gene (6 bases). This CDR3 is CASSPGTAEQFF. CDR3 DNA sequence: TGTGCCAGCAGCCCCGGGACTGCCGAGCAGTTCTTC. Based on the CDR3 plus reference TRBV5-6 and TRBJ2-1, the full variable domain is DAGVTQSPTHLIKTRGQQVTLRCSPKSGHDTVSWYQQALGQGPQFIFQYYEEEERQRGNFPDRFSGHQFPNYSSELNVNALLLGDSALYLCASSPGTAEQFFGPGTRLTVL.